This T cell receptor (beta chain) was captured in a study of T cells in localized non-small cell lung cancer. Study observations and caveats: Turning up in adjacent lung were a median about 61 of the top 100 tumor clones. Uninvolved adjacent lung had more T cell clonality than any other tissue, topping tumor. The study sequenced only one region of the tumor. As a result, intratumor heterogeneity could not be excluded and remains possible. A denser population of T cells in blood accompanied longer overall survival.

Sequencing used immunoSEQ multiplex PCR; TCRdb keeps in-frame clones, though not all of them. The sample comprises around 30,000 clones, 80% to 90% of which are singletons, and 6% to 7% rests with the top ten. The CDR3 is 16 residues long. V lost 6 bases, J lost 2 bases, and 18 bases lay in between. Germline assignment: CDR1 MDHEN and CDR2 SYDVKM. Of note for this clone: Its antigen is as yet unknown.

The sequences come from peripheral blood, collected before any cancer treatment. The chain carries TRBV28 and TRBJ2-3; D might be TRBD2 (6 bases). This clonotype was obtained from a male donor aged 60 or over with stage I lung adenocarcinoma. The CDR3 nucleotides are TGTGCCAGCAGCCGCTCCGGGGCGGGGTACACAGATACGCAGTATTTT. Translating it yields CASSRSGAGYTDTQYF.